This T cell receptor (beta chain) was profiled in a study of blood T cell repertoires in COVID-19. Overall study context: Acute and convalescent COVID-19 samples came from the United States, Italy and Spain.

How the authors handled the data: The authors estimated nucleated cell counts from reference gene primer amplification. Some clones are missing from TCRdb's copy, which holds only in-frame ones; the method was immunoSEQ multiplex PCR. D and trimming were read from the DNA, whereas the V and J calls and clone size are those reported in that table. The sample has some 150,000 clones; roughly 80% are singletons. CDR1 is SEHNR and CDR2 is FQNEAQ in the germline V gene (reference sequence). This CDR3 comprises 14 residues. V dropped 5 bases and J dropped 4; count of bases not matched to a gene: 5. The rearrangement links TRBV7-9 to TRBJ1-2; TRBD1 matches at 9 bases. This TCR derives from a man aged 60-69 years with acute or convalescent COVID-19. The source material was peripheral blood. The chain's CDR3 is CASSADRGGYGYTF. The CDR3 DNA reads as TGTGCCAGCAGCGCGGACAGGGGCGGCTATGGCTACACCTTC.